The sequence of this T cell receptor (beta chain) was determined in a study of STAT5B mutations in CD4+ large granular lymphocyte leukemia. General study results and limits: Without HLA matching, higher CD4+ than CD8+ T-LGLL clonality could reflect small sample size.

The method was immunoSEQ multiplex PCR; TCRdb's version includes in-frame clones alone and lacks a portion of them. The data show approximately 33,000 clones, around 88% seen once. Concerning this clone: Its antigen is not identified.

The sample taken for sequencing was CD4+ T cells from blood buffy coats. The receptor's source is a human donor in good health.

DNA of the CDR3: TGTGCCAGCAGCCAGACAGGGGTCAATCAGCCCCAGCATTTT. It encodes CASSQTGVNQPQHF. The chain is built from TRBV7-2 and TRBJ1-5; 8 nucleotides align to TRBD1. Per germline, CDR1 SGHTA and CDR2 FQGNSA. This CDR3 is 14 amino acids long. The V and J ends lost 5 bases and 3 bases, in that order; junction bases with no gene match: 3.